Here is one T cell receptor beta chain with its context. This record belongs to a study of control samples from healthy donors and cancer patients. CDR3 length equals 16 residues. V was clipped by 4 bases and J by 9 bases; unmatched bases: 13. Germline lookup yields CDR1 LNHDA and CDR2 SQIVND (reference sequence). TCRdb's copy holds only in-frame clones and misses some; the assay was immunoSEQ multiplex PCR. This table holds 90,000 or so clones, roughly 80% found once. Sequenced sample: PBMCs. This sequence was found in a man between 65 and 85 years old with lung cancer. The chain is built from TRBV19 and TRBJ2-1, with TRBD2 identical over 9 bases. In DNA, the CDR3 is TGTGCCAGTAGTAAGGCCCGTGCGGGGGGGCCCACTGAGCAGTTCTTC. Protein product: CASSKARAGGPTEQFF.